This entry is about one T cell receptor (beta chain). These data originate in a study of blood T cells in healthy people across ages. With a J-beta primer mix and a sample-barcoded 5' primer, a second PCR ran about 7 to 11 cycles. TCRdb itself ran the 5' RACE reads through MiXCR, one entry per CDR3 protein. Here the sample spans 650,000 to 800,000 distinct CDR3 sequences, 40% to 50% being singletons. This CDR3 region has 15 residues. Per germline, CDR1 MNHEY and CDR2 SVGAGI. The sequence came from a man in his sixties in good health. Sequenced: blood. The chain links TRBV6-5 to TRBJ2-4; no clear D. With the DNA end fitting TRBJ2-7 better, the J assignment may be wrong. Here the CDR3 reads CASSYNSLTNDEQYF. The CDR3 DNA reads as TGTGCCAGCAGTTACAACAGCCTAACAAACGACGAGCAGTACTTC.